These T cell receptor beta chains were read from a single sample in a study of cytomegalovirus exposure and HLA in healthy donors. The repertoire was sequenced with immunoSEQ multiplex PCR; TCRdb's copy has only in-frame clones and lacks some. The sample holds more than 40,000 clones. Material: PBMCs. The receptor source for this set is a male donor in good health and CMV-seronegative. Both conserved end residues are trimmed from each CDR3.

TRBJ2-7 | TRBV2 | ATLSTSTYEQY
TRBJ2-7 | TRBV30 | AWRIKGVGEQY
TRBJ1-1 | TRBV30 | AATGGQLNTEAF
TRBJ1-2 | TRBV23-1 | ASSQEPGGGGYT
TRBJ1-3 | TRBV7-9 | ASSPVPGNTIY
TRBJ1-2 | TRBV15 | ATSREAANYGYT
TRBJ1-3 | TRBV11-2 | ASSSQTGSSGNTIY
TRBJ2-5 | TRBV18 | ASSRGGETQY
TRBJ2-7 | TRBV7-2 | ASSLDPPRLSYEQY
TRBJ1-1 | TRBV4-1 | ASSPLRTEQLNTEAF
TRBJ1-2 | TRBV27 | ASSNDRVARGGYT
TRBJ2-1 | TRBV19 | ASSIAGNEQF